The entry below describes one TCR beta chain. The antigen remains undetermined. Expressed TCRB transcripts got sequenced, as all isolated RNA was reverse transcribed. TCRdb's copy holds only in-frame clones and misses some; the assay was immunoSEQ multiplex PCR. The repertoire has about 300,000 clones, approximately 13% of them found once; the top ten carry around 0.016%. These data originate in a study of beta chain features in type 1 diabetes. Regarding the study as a whole: For patients, the naive, central memory and Treg TCRB repertoires appeared more alike than for healthy donors. Moderate but significant shortening of TCRB CDR3s was recorded in all four CD4+ subsets from Type 1 diabetes patients.

This CDR3 contains 20 residues. The V segment lost 3 bases and the J segment 0 bases; nucleotides outside the gene matches: 12. Germline loops: CDR1 KGHSH, CDR2 LQKENI. J is TRBJ2-1 and V is TRBV18; 12 bases agree with TRBD2. This TCR was recovered from a woman aged 18-30 years with type 1 diabetes. Sequencing was done on a sample of naive CD4+ T cells from blood. CDR3 in DNA: TGTGCCAGCTCACCTACGACTAGCGGGAGAGGGCCTAGCTCCTACAATGAGCAGTTCTTC. Its protein product is CASSPTTSGRGPSSYNEQFF.